The 13 T cell receptor beta chains reported below all come from one sample, sequenced in a study of response to subunit inactivated influenza vaccine. MiXCR was run by TCRdb on the RT-PCR reads, yielding one entry per CDR3 protein. There are 550,000 to 800,000 distinct CDR3 sequences in the sample; around 14% occur only once, and roughly 10% lies in the top ten. Here the sequenced sample was PBMCs from blood, taken 11 to 12 days after vaccination. The receptor source for this set is a man aged 45-60 years who received an inactivated influenza vaccine.

There are many counts of this clonotype. V and J are TRBV10-3 and TRBJ2-2; TRBD1 aligns across 7 bases. J lost 2 bases, V lost 10 bases, and 7 bases had no gene match. Germline V gene lookup returns CDR1 ENHRY and CDR2 SYGVKD. The CDR3 covers 14 residues. The CDR3 nucleotides read TGTGCCAACCGGGACAGCGCCAACACCGGGGAGCTGTTTTTT. Translated, it gives CANRDSANTGELFF.

In nucleotides, the CDR3 is TGTGCCAGCTCACCCAGGACGGAGAACACTGAAGCTTTCTTT. Translating it yields CASSPRTENTEAFF. The chain uses TRBV18 and TRBJ1-1; no definite D call. Trimming took 3 bases from V and 1 from J, leaving 9 bases between them. Germline-derived CDR1 and CDR2 are KGHSH and LQKENI. The CDR3 covers 14 residues.

There are many counts of this clonotype. The chain joins TRBV29-1 to TRBJ2-2; D may be TRBD1 or TRBD2 (6 bases each). Germline values: CDR1 SQVTM, CDR2 ANQGSEA. V was clipped by 4 bases and J by 10 bases, with 16 bases between them. CDR3 length: 13 amino acids. This CDR3 is CSVAGAPGVELFF. CDR3 nucleotide sequence: TGCAGCGTTGCGGGGGCTCCGGGAGTGGAGCTGTTTTTT.

This clonotype has only a few counts. This chain uses TRBV29-1 with TRBJ2-1; 7 nucleotides match TRBD2. Germline lookup yields CDR1 SQVTM and CDR2 ANQGSEA. V lost 4 bases, J lost 9 bases, and 12 bases stayed unmatched. The CDR3 loop spans 14 amino acids. The CDR3 DNA reads as TGCAGCGTTGTAGGCCTAGCGGTCCTTACTGAGCAGTTCTTC. Its translation is CSVVGLAVLTEQFF.

The chain uses TRBV20-1 and TRBJ2-5; D unresolved. Trimming removed 3 bases from V and 3 bases from J, with 8 bases in between. From germline, CDR1 is DFQATT and CDR2 SNEGSKA (reference sequence). The CDR3 has 12 residues. This CDR3 reads CSASEWEETQYF. In nucleotides, the CDR3 is TGCAGTGCTAGCGAATGGGAAGAGACCCAGTACTTC.

V and J are TRBV10-3 and TRBJ2-7, with TRBD1 matching 9 bases. Germline trimming cut 7 bases from V and 5 bases from J; bases unmatched to any gene: 6. Germline lookup yields CDR1 ENHRY and CDR2 SYGVKD. The CDR3 is made up of 13 amino acids. CDR3 loop: CAIIKDRGHEQYF. CDR3 nucleotides: TGTGCCATCATAAAGGACAGGGGACACGAGCAGTACTTC.

This chain connects TRBV6-1 to TRBJ2-3; TRBD2 might be the D (6 bases). CDR1 is MNHNS and CDR2 is SASEGT in the germline V gene. Trimming pared 6 bases from V and 0 bases from J, leaving 16 bases between. The CDR3 loop spans 16 amino acids. CDR3 nucleotide sequence: TGTGCCAGCAGCTCCGTTTGGGGGACTAGCACAGATACGCAGTATTTT. Translated: CASSSVWGTSTDTQYF.

A few counts support this clonotype. This sequence joins TRBV7-9 and TRBJ2-7, with 7 bases lining up with TRBD2. The CDR3 loop spans 13 amino acids. Germline assignment: CDR1 SEHNR and CDR2 FQNEAQ (reference sequence). V dropped 11 bases and J dropped 0; count of bases not matched to a gene: 7. DNA of the CDR3: TGTGCCTGGGGAGGGGCCAGCTCCTACGAGCAGTACTTC. This sequence encodes CAWGGASSYEQYF.

The sample holds a few counts of this clonotype. V and J are TRBV25-1 and TRBJ1-5; no clear D gene. The CDR3 is made up of 14 amino acids. In germline, CDR1 is MGHDK, CDR2 SYGVNS. V lost 1 base to trimming and J lost 5 bases, with 9 bases between them. CDR3 in amino acids: CASSEWGDHQPQHF. In DNA, the CDR3 is TGTGCCAGCAGTGAATGGGGAGACCATCAGCCCCAGCATTTT.

This clonotype was observed at least ten times. This sequence joins TRBV12-3 or TRBV12-4 and TRBJ1-2; D is perhaps TRBD1 (5 bases). V dropped 5 bases and J dropped 4 bases, with 11 bases sitting between them. The CDR3 totals 13 residues. CDR3 nucleotide sequence: TGTGCCAGCAGTCCAGATGGGGGCTATGGCTACACCTTC. It yields the protein CASSPDGGYGYTF.

The chain is built from TRBV7-2 and TRBJ1-3; D is unclear. V lost 4 bases and J lost 6, with 7 bases in between. Germline V lookup: CDR1 SGHTA, CDR2 FQGNSA. The CDR3 has 12 amino acids. The CDR3 loop reads CASSSTLNTIYF. The CDR3 nucleotides read TGTGCCAGCAGCTCGACCCTAAACACCATATATTTT.

This clonotype turned up a few times. The CDR3 loop reads CASSLATGRTSPLHF. The CDR3 coding sequence is TGTGCCAGCAGTTTAGCGACAGGGCGGACTTCACCCCTCCACTTT. The chain couples TRBV12-3 or TRBV12-4 to TRBJ1-6, with 7 bases aligning to TRBD1. The CDR3 covers 15 residues. V lost 0 bases, J lost 9 bases, and 5 bases stayed unmatched.

The chain has TRBV18 and TRBJ2-3, with a tentative D call TRBD2 (6 bases). The germline CDR1 and CDR2 sequences are KGHSH and LQKENI. CDR3 length equals 14 residues. V lost 3 bases to trimming and J lost 1 base, with 8 bases between them. The CDR3 DNA follows: TGTGCCAGCTCACCGCGGGACCGCACAGATACGCAGTATTTT. Translated: CASSPRDRTDTQYF.